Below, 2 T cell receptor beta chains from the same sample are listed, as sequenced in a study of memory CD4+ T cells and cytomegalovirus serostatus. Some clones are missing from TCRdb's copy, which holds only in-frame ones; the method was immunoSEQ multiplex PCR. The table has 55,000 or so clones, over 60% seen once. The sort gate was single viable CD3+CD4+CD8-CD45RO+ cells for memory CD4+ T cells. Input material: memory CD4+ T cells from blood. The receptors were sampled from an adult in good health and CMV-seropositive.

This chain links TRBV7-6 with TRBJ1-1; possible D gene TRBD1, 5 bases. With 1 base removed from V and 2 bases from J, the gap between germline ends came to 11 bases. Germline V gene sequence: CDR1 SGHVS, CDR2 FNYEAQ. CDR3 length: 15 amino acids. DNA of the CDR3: TGTGCCAGCAGCTTAGATGGTAGGGGTAACACTGAAGCTTTCTTT. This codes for CASSLDGRGNTEAFF.

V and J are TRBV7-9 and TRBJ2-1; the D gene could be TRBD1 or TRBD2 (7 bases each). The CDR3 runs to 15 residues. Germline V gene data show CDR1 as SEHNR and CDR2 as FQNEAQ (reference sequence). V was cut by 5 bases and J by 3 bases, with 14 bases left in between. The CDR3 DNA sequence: TGTGCCAGCAGCATCAGGGGGGGGGACTACAATGAGCAGTTCTTC. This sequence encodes CASSIRGGDYNEQFF.